Below are 10 T cell receptor beta chains sequenced from a single sample in a study of shared clonotypes between healthy human individuals. Sequenced by immunoSEQ multiplex PCR; TCRdb stores in-frame clones only, minus some. The table has about 380,000 clones, 96% seen once. The sample consisted of memory CD8+ T cells sorted from blood. Subset reported: CD45RO+ cells pooled with CCR7-negative TemRA cells. These receptor sequences come from a man under 40 in good health.

This chain's CDR3 is CASSEGGRQPQHF. CDR3 bases: TGTGCCAGCAGTGAAGGAGGGAGGCAGCCCCAGCATTTT. The V and J genes are TRBV6-1 and TRBJ1-5; D is ambiguous. V was trimmed by 1 base and J by 7 bases, leaving 8 bases between them. This CDR3 has 13 amino acids. Germline CDR1 and CDR2: MNHNS and SASEGT.

V usage is TRBV18 and J usage is TRBJ2-1; D is ambiguous. Germline V CDR1 and CDR2: KGHSH, LQKENI. The CDR3 loop spans 14 amino acids. V was clipped by 5 bases and J by 8 bases, with 16 bases between them. The CDR3 sequence is CASSSRPVSDEQFF. In DNA, the CDR3 is TGTGCCAGCTCATCGAGGCCCGTTTCGGATGAGCAGTTCTTC.

DNA of the CDR3: TGCAGCGTTGCCGGCGGGGGAGCCCAAGAGACCCAGTACTTC. Its protein product is CSVAGGGAQETQYF. The chain combines TRBV29-1 with TRBJ2-5, with 7 bases matching TRBD2. The CDR3 is made up of 14 amino acids. V shed 4 bases and J 1 base; nucleotides not matched to a gene: 6. CDR1 is SQVTM, CDR2 ANQGSEA, per germline.

This rearrangement joins TRBV6-1 to TRBJ1-2; D unclear. Germline-derived CDR1 and CDR2 are MNHNS and SASEGT. With 4 bases removed from V and 0 bases from J, the gap between germline ends came to 12 bases. The CDR3 spans 15 residues. The CDR3 coding sequence is TGTGCCAGCAGTGTATACGGGCTAGCTAACTATGGCTACACCTTC. It yields the protein CASSVYGLANYGYTF.

The V gene is TRBV5-1, the J gene TRBJ2-4; 7 nucleotides agree with TRBD2. Germline values: CDR1 SGHRS, CDR2 YFSETQ. The junction had 5 bases not matched to a gene; V was cut back by 0 bases and J by 8 bases. There are 14 residues in the CDR3. The CDR3 DNA sequence: TGCGCCAGCAGCTTGGGACTAGCAGGAGACATTCAGTACTTC. Encoded protein: CASSLGLAGDIQYF.

This chain joins TRBV27 and TRBJ1-3; 8 bases are a match to TRBD1. J lost 0 bases, V lost 2 bases, and 3 bases had no gene match. The CDR3 extends over 16 amino acids. Germline assignment: CDR1 MNHEY and CDR2 SMNVEV (reference sequence). This CDR3 reads CASSLAGGVSGNTIYF. The DNA for the CDR3 is TGTGCCAGCAGTTTAGCAGGGGGCGTCTCTGGAAACACCATATATTTT.

This sequence joins TRBV9 and TRBJ1-2; possible D gene TRBD1, 6 bases. The CDR3 totals 12 residues. Germline V gene sequence: CDR1 SGDLS, CDR2 YYNGEE. V lost 4 bases and J 6 bases, leaving 10 bases between the germline ends. The CDR3 loop reads CASSRTAHGYTF. CDR3 DNA: TGTGCCAGCAGCCGGACAGCCCATGGCTACACCTTC.

J is TRBJ2-1 and V is TRBV5-5, with 12 bases identical to TRBD2. Per the germline V gene, CDR1 is SGHKS and CDR2 is YYEKEE (reference sequence). V lost 4 bases and J lost 6; bases outside the gene matches: 2. There are 14 residues in the CDR3. CDR3 DNA: TGTGCCAGCAGCCGACTAGCGGGAGTCAATGAGCAGTTCTTC. Protein: CASSRLAGVNEQFF. Full variable domain (remainder filled in from reference TRBV5-5 and TRBJ2-1): DAGVTQSPTHLIKTRGQQVTLRCSPISGHKSVSWYQQVLGQGPQFIFQYYEKEERGRGNFPDRFSARQFPNYSSELNVNALLLGDSALYLCASSRLAGVNEQFFGPGTRLTVL.

Notes on this clone: This sample includes further DNA sequences coding for the same CDR3. The chain is built from TRBV5-1 and TRBJ2-3, with D possibly being TRBD1 or TRBD2 (6 bases each). CDR1 and CDR2 from the germline V gene are SGHRS and YFSETQ. V was pared by 0 bases and J by 2 bases, with 7 bases between. The CDR3 is 14 amino acids. CDR3 in amino acids: CASSLAGATDTQYF. In DNA, the CDR3 is TGCGCCAGCAGCTTGGCGGGGGCCACAGATACGCAGTATTTT.

CDR3 sequence: CASSRGNTEAFF. The CDR3 nucleotides are TGTGCCAGCAGTCGGGGGAACACTGAAGCTTTCTTT. V is TRBV28 and J is TRBJ1-1, with unresolved D. The CDR3 is 12 residues long. The germline V and J ends were trimmed by 5 bases and 1 base, with 5 bases remaining between them. In germline, CDR1 is MDHEN, CDR2 SYDVKM.